A selection of T cell receptor beta chains follows, all from one sample in a study of OX40 agonist ivuxolimab in advanced cancers. TCRdb keeps only in-frame clones here, not all; method: immunoSEQ multiplex PCR. The table records around 66,000 clones, about 86% of them present only once. Sample: CD4+ or CD8+ T cells sorted from blood, taken in a trial of the OX40 agonist ivuxolimab. Receptors were obtained from an adult with an advanced solid tumor such as melanoma, head and neck, liver or kidney cancer. CDR3s include the opening cysteine and the closing phenylalanine or tryptophan. Fields, in order: clone size, J gene, CDR3 length, V gene, D gene, CDR3 DNA, CDR3 protein. The D gene is left open where the match is weak. Only part of the rows carry a size: once, few, many, or a class if the clone is expanded.

>few|TRBJ1-1|13|TRBV5-1|.
TGCGCCAGCAGCTCCCAGATTACCACTGAAGCTTTCTTT
CASSSQITTEAFF
>few|TRBJ2-2|15|TRBV5-1|.
TGCGCCAGCTCTCGGGAACCAGATTCCACCGGGGAGCTGTTTTTT
CASSREPDSTGELFF
>.|TRBJ1-1|14|TRBV5-1|.
TGCGCCAGCAGCTTAGGTGGGGAGAACACTGAAGCTTTCTTT
CASSLGGENTEAFF
>.|TRBJ2-2|14|TRBV6-5|.
TGTGCCAGCACTACGCCACTAGGAGCCGGGGAGCTGTTTTTT
CASTTPLGAGELFF
>.|TRBJ1-5|15|TRBV7-2|.
TGTGCCAGCAGCTTATGGTTAGATAGCAATCAGCCCCAGCATTTT
CASSLWLDSNQPQHF
>.|TRBJ1-1|14|TRBV9|.
TGTGCCAGCAGCGTAACTCTACAGGCCACTGAAGCTTTCTTT
CASSVTLQATEAFF
>.|TRBJ1-1|15|TRBV5-1|.
TGCGCCAGCAGCTTGGACGGACAGAGGAACACTGAAGCTTTCTTT
CASSLDGQRNTEAFF
>.|TRBJ2-5|15|TRBV5-6|TRBD2
TGTGCCAGCAGCTTAACACTAGCGGGGCAAGAGACCCAGTACTTC
CASSLTLAGQETQYF
>.|TRBJ2-2|17|TRBV7-2|TRBD2
TGTGCCAGCAGGAAACATGGGACTAGCGGGGGGGCCGGGGAGCTGTTTTTT
CASRKHGTSGGAGELFF
>.|TRBJ2-1|15|TRBV6-5|.
TGTGCCAGCAGCCGCACAGGTGGCTCCTACAATGAGCAGTTCTTC
CASSRTGGSYNEQFF
>few|TRBJ1-6|12|TRBV2|.
TGTGCCAGCACCAGGGTGAATTCACCCCTCCACTTT
CASTRVNSPLHF
>.|TRBJ2-5|13|TRBV7-8|.
TGTGCCAGCAGCCTAGGGACCGCGTCGACCCAGTACTTC
CASSLGTASTQYF
>.|TRBJ1-1|13|TRBV2|.
TGTGCCAGCAGATCGGGGGGGAACACTGAAGCTTTCTTT
CASRSGGNTEAFF
>.|TRBJ2-4|16|TRBV11-2|.
TGTGCCAGCAGCCAGGGGCAGTTTGTAGCCAAAAACATTCAGTACTTC
CASSQGQFVAKNIQYF
>.|TRBJ1-6|15|TRBV9|TRBD1
TGTGCCAGCAGCTTGGAACAGGGGCCCCATTCACCCCTCCACTTT
CASSLEQGPHSPLHF
>.|TRBJ1-2|16|TRBV5-6|.
TGTGCCAGCAGCTTGGATGGGGCGCGGGGCCTCTATGGCTACACCTTC
CASSLDGARGLYGYTF
>few|TRBJ2-5|15|TRBV14|TRBD1
TGTGCCAGCAGCCAAGGGACAGGGGGAGGAGAGACCCAGTACTTC
CASSQGTGGGETQYF
>.|TRBJ1-1|15|TRBV9|.
TGTGCCAGCAGCGTATCGCAGGCCATGAACACTGAAGCTTTCTTT
CASSVSQAMNTEAFF
>.|TRBJ1-5|14|TRBV5-1|.
TGCGCCAGCAGACCGACACCCGTGGATCAGCCCCAGCATTTT
CASRPTPVDQPQHF
>.|TRBJ1-1|14|TRBV6-1|TRBD1
TGTGCCAGCAGTGAAGTGGCAGGGGGCACTGAAGCTTTCTTT
CASSEVAGGTEAFF
>.|TRBJ2-1|13|TRBV18|TRBD1
TGTGCCAGCTCACCCGACAGGGTGAATGAGCAGTTCTTC
CASSPDRVNEQFF
>.|TRBJ2-5|16|TRBV25-1|.
TGTGCCAGCAGTCGAATCGGGATCCAAGCGTTGGAGACCCAGTACTTC
CASSRIGIQALETQYF